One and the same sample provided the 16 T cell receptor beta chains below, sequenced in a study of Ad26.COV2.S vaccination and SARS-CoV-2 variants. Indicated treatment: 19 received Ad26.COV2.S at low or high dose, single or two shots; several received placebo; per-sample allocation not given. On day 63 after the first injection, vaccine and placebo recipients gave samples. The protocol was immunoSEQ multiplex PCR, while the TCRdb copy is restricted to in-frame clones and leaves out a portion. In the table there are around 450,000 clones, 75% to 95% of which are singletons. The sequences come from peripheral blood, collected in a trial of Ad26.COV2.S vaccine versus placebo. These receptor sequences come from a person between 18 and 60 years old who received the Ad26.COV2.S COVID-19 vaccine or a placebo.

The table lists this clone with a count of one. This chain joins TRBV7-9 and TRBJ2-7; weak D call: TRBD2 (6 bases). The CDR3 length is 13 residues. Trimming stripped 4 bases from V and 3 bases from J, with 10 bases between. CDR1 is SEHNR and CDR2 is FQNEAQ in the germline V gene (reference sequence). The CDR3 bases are TGTGCCAGCAGCTACACGACTAGCTACGAGCAGTACTTC. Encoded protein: CASSYTTSYEQYF. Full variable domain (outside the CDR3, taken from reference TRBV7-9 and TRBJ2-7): DTGVSQNPRHKITKRGQNVTFRCDPISEHNRLYWYRQTLGQGPEFLTYFQNEAQLEKSRLLSDRFSAERPKGSFSTLEIQRTEQGDSAMYLCASSYTTSYEQYFGPGTRLTVT.

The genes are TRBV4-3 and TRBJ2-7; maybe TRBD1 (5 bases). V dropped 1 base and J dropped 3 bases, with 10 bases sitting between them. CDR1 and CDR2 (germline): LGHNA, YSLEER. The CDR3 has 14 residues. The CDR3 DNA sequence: TGCGCCAGCAGCCAAGCCCAACAGGTCTACGAGCAGTACTTC. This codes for CASSQAQQVYEQYF.

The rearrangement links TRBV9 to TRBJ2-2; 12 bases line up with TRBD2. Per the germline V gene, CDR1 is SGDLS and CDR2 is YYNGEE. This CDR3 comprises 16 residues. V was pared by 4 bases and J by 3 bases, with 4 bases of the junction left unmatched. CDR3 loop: CASSLGLAGYTGELFF. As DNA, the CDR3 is TGTGCCAGCAGCTTGGGACTAGCGGGCTACACCGGGGAGCTGTTTTTT.

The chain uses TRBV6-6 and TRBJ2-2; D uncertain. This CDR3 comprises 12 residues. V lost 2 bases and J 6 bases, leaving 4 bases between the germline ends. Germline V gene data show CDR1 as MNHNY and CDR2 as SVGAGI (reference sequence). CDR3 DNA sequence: TGTGCCAGCAGTTACCTCCCCGGGGAGCTGTTTTTT. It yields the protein CASSYLPGELFF.

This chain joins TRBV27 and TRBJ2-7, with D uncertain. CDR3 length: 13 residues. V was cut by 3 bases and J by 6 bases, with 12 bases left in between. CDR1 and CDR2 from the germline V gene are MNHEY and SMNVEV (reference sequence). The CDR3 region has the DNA TGTGCCAGCAGTTTCGCCCGGGTGGGCGAGCAGTACTTC. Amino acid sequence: CASSFARVGEQYF.

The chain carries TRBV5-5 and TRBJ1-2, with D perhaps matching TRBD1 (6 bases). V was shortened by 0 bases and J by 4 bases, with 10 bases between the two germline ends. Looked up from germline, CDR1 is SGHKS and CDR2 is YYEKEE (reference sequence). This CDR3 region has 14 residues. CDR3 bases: TGTGCCAGCAGCTTGGAGGGCAGGGGCTATGGCTACACCTTC. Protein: CASSLEGRGYGYTF.

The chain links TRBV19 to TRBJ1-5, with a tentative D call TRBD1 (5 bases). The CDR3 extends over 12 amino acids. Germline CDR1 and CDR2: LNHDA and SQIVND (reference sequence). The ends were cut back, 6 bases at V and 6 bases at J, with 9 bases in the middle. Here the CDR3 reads CASSLGGQPQHF. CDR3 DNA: TGTGCCAGTAGCCTGGGGGGTCAGCCCCAGCATTTT.

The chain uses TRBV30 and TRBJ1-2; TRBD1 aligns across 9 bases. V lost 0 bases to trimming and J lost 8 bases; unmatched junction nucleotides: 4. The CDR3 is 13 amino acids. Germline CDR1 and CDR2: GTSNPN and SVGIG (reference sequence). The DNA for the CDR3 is TGTGCCTGGAGTGTAGACAGGGGGAAGGGCTACACCTTC. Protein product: CAWSVDRGKGYTF. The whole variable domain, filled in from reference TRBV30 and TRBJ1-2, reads SQTIHQWPATLVQPVGSPLSLECTVEGTSNPNLYWYRQAAGRGLQLLFYSVGIGQISSEVPQNLSASRPQDRQFILSSKKLLLSDSGFYLCAWSVDRGKGYTFGSGTRLTVV.

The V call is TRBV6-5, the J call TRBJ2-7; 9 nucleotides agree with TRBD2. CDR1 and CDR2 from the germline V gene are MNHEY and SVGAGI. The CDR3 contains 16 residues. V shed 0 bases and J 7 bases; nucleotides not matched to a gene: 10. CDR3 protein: CASSYSTRAGGFEQYF. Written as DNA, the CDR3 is TGTGCCAGCAGTTACTCGACGAGAGCGGGAGGATTTGAGCAGTACTTC.

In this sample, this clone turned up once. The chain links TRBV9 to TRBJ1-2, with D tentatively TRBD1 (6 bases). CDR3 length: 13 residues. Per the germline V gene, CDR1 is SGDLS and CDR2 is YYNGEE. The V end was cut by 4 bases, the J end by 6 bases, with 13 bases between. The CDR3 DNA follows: TGTGCCAGCAGCCTTAGTGGGGGGCATGGCTACACCTTC. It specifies CASSLSGGHGYTF.

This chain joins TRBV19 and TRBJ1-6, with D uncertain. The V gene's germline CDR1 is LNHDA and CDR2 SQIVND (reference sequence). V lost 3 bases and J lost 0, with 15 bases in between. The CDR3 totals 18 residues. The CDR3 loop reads CASSMARHSSSYNSPLHF. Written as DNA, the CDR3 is TGTGCCAGTAGTATGGCTCGGCATTCAAGCTCCTATAATTCACCCCTCCACTTT.

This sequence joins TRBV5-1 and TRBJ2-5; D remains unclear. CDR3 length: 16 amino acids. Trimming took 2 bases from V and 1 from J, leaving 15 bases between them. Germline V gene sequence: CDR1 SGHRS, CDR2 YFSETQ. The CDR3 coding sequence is TGCGCCAGCAGCTTAGGTGGCCCTCCAAGCCAAGAGACCCAGTACTTC. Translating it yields CASSLGGPPSQETQYF.

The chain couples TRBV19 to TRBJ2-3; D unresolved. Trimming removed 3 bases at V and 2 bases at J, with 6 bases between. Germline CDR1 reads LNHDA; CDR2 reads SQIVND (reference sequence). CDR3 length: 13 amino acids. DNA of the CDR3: TGTGCCAGTAGTATGACCCTCACAGATACGCAGTATTTT. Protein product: CASSMTLTDTQYF.

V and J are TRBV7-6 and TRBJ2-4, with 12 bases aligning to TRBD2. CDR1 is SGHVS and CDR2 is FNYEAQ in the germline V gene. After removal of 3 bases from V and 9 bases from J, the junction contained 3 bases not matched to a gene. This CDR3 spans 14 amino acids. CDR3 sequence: CASSLTGLAGIQYF. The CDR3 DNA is TGTGCCAGCAGCTTGACGGGACTAGCGGGCATTCAGTACTTC.

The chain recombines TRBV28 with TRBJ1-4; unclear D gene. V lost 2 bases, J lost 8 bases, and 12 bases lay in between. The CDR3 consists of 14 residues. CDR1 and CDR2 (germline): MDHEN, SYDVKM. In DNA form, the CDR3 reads TGTGCCAGCAGTTTAAGTGGCGCCGGGGAAAAACTGTTTTTT. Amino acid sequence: CASSLSGAGEKLFF.

The DNA for the CDR3 is TGTGCCAGCAGTGAACACAGGGTAACTTCTGGAAACACCATATATTTT. It encodes CASSEHRVTSGNTIYF. The gene calls are TRBV6-1 and TRBJ1-3; weak D call: TRBD1 (6 bases). Germline V CDR1 and CDR2: MNHNS, SASEGT. The CDR3 sequence is 16 residues long. V was clipped by 2 bases and J by 1 base, with 12 bases between them.